The rows below give T cell receptor beta chains drawn from one sample of a study of OX40 agonist ivuxolimab in advanced cancers. The table came from immunoSEQ multiplex PCR; TCRdb's copy has only in-frame clones and leaves some out. The sample has about 70,000 clones, roughly 92% seen once. The sequenced sample was CD4+ or CD8+ T cells sorted from blood, obtained in a trial of the OX40 agonist ivuxolimab. All receptors come from an adult with an advanced solid tumor such as melanoma, head and neck, liver or kidney cancer. CDR3s include the opening cysteine and the closing phenylalanine or tryptophan.

>TRBJ2-1|TRBV7-3
CASSLGTQGNEQFF
>TRBJ2-1|TRBV6-1
CASSYFASNEQFF
>TRBJ2-7|TRBV6-5
CASSYAGYEQYF
>TRBJ2-4|TRBV6-5
CASGPTRVAKNIQYF
>TRBJ2-5|TRBV7-8
CASSLGRGRARRETQYF
>TRBJ2-6|TRBV27
CASSGANWLQSRANVLTF
>TRBJ2-7|TRBV14
CASSQGTPSEQYF
>TRBJ2-2|TRBV9
CASAGTVNTGELFF
>TRBJ2-7|TRBV7-2
CASSYSGTPYEQYF
>TRBJ1-2|TRBV5-1
CASSITQGDYGYTF
>TRBJ2-1|TRBV7-9
CASSLWGNEQFF
>TRBJ2-1|TRBV7-8
CASSLALSGLGEQFF
>TRBJ1-5|TRBV7-9
CASSSGTGTRNQPQHF
>TRBJ1-5|TRBV6-1
CASSKQRSNQPQHF
>TRBJ2-1|TRBV18
CASSPPPSGAKYEQFF
>TRBJ2-7|TRBV11-3
CASSLQSVSYEQYF
>TRBJ2-3|TRBV28
CASSISGIANEYF
>TRBJ2-1|TRBV11-3
CASSPDYYNEQFF
>TRBJ2-1|TRBV7-3
CASSSTGSLDNEQFF
>TRBJ1-2|TRBV6-5
CASNRPGQGLYGYTF
>TRBJ2-7|TRBV18
CASSPLGTSRTYEQYF
>TRBJ1-2|TRBV28
CASNLPGTGAGYTF
>TRBJ2-5|TRBV19
CASSKGGLARETQYF
>TRBJ2-1|TRBV2
CASSPLASEQFF
>TRBJ2-1|TRBV5-6
CASSLLLAGEDEQFF
>TRBJ2-2|TRBV4-1
CASSQGPRGNTGELFF
>TRBJ2-3|TRBV5-4
CASSLNRAWGDTQYF
>TRBJ1-4|TRBV7-9
CASSFPGEKLFF
>TRBJ2-4|TRBV6-6
CASSTRTGLTKNIQYF
>TRBJ2-7|TRBV7-2
CASSLEVRSYEQYF
>TRBJ2-7|TRBV11-2
CASSLVYVSGEQYF
>TRBJ2-5|TRBV14
CASSQDRGPGLEETQYF
>TRBJ1-6|TRBV5-6
CASSLRTGHTSPLHF
>TRBJ2-1|TRBV7-2
CASSSTSGASSYNEQFF
>TRBJ2-7|TRBV5-6
CASSLLTGSNEQYF
>TRBJ1-1|TRBV18
CASSPGLPMNTEAFF
>TRBJ2-3|TRBV9
CASSPVSSTDTQYF
>TRBJ1-3|TRBV4-3
CASSQDSARGGFYSGNTIYF
>TRBJ1-2|TRBV2
CARTGLANYGYTF
>TRBJ1-2|TRBV5-4
CASSLEGGARGYTF
>TRBJ2-3|TRBV27
CASWTSGRVDTQYF
>TRBJ2-7|TRBV6-5
CASSSRGVGGQYF
>TRBJ2-5|TRBV5-1
CASSLAGGSQETQYF
>TRBJ2-1|TRBV5-1
CASSTPSGAPTRQFF
>TRBJ1-2|TRBV5-1
CASSPGQGAGYGYTF
>TRBJ2-7|TRBV4-2
CASSQERFYEQYF
>TRBJ2-1|TRBV7-6
CASSRTSLTYNEQFF
>TRBJ2-4|TRBV6-1
CASSEKRTGGQYF
>TRBJ1-4|TRBV19
CASSISGRTYEKLFF
>TRBJ2-5|TRBV7-2
CASSARETQYF